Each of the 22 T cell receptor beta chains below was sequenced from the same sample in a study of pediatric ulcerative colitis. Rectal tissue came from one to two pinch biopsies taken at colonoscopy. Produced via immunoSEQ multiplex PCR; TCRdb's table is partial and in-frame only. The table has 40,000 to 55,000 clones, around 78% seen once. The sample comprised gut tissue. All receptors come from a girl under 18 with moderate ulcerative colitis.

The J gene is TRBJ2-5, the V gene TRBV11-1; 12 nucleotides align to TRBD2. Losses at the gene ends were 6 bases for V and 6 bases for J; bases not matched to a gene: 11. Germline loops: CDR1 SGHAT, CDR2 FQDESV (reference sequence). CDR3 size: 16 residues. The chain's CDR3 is CASRSLTSGSTQTQYF. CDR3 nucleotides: TGTGCCAGCAGATCCCTGACTAGCGGGAGCACTCAGACCCAGTACTTC.

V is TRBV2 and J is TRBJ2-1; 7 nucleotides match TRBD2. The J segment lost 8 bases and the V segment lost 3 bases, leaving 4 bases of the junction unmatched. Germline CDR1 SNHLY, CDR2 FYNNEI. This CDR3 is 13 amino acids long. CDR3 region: CASSDVRGDEQFF. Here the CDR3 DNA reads TGTGCCAGCAGTGACGTCCGGGGGGATGAGCAGTTCTTC.

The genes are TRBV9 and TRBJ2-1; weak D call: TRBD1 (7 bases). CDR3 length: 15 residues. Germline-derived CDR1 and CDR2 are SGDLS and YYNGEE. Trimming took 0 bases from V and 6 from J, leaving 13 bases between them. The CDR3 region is CASSVEPGGGNEQFF. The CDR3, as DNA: TGTGCCAGCAGCGTAGAGCCAGGGGGAGGCAATGAGCAGTTCTTC.

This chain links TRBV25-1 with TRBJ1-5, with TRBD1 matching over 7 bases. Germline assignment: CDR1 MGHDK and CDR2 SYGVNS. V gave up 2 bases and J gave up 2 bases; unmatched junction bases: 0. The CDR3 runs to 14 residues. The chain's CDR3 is CASSETGGNQPQHF. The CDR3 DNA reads TGTGCCAGCAGTGAAACAGGGGGCAATCAGCCCCAGCATTTT.

CDR3 in amino acids: CASRNNRRGNTEAFF. Here the CDR3 DNA reads TGTGCCAGCAGGAATAACAGGCGTGGGAACACTGAAGCTTTCTTT. The chain uses TRBV27 and TRBJ1-1; tentatively, D is TRBD1 (5 bases). The V gene's germline CDR1 is MNHEY and CDR2 SMNVEV (reference sequence). With 6 bases removed from V and 1 base from J, the gap between germline ends came to 15 bases. This CDR3 has 15 residues.

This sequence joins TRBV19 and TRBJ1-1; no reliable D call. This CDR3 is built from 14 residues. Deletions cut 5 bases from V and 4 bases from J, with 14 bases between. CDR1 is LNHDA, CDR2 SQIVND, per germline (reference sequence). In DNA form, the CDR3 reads TGTGCCAGTAGTTTCGGGGTCATGGGCACTGAAGCTTTCTTT. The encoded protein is CASSFGVMGTEAFF.

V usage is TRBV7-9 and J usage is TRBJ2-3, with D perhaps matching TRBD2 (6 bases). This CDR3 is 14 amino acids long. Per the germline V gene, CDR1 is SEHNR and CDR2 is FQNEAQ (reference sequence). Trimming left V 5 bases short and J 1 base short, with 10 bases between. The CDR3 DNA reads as TGTGCCAGCAGCCGGGACTTAGGCACAGATACGCAGTATTTT. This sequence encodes CASSRDLGTDTQYF.

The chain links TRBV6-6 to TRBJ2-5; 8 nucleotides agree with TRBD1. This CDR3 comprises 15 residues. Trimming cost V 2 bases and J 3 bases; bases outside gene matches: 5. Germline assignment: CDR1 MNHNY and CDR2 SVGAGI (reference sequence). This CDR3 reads CASSYPGQGKETQYF. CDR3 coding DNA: TGTGCCAGCAGTTACCCAGGACAGGGAAAAGAGACCCAGTACTTC.

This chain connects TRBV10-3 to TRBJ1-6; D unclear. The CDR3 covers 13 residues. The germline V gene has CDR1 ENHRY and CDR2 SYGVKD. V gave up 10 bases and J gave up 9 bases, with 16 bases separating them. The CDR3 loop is CARRRGLSSPLHF. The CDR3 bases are TGTGCCAGACGAAGAGGTCTGTCTTCACCCCTCCACTTT.

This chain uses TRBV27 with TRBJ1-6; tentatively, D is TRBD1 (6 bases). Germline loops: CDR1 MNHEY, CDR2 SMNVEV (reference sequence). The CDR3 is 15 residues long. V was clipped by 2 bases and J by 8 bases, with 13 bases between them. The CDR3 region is CASSLRGKGDSPLHF. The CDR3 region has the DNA TGTGCCAGCAGTTTACGGGGGAAGGGGGATTCACCCCTCCACTTT.

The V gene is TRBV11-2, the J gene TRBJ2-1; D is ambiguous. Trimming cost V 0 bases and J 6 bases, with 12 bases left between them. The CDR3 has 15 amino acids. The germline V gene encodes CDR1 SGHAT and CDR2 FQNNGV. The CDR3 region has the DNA TGTGCCAGCAGCTTAGATCGGGTCTCCGTCAATGAGCAGTTCTTC. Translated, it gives CASSLDRVSVNEQFF.

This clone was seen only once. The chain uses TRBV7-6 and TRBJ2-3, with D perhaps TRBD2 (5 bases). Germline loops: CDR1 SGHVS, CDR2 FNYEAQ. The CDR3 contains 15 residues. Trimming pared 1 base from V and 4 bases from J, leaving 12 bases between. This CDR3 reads CASSLGSFGADTQYF. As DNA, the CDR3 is TGTGCCAGCAGCTTAGGATCTTTCGGGGCAGATACGCAGTATTTT.

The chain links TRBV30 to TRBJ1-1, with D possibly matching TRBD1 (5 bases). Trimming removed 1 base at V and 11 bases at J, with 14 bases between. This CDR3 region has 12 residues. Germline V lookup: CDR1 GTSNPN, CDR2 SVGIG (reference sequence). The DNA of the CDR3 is TGTGCCTGGAGTGGGATCAGGGAGAAGGCTTTCTTT. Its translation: CAWSGIREKAFF.

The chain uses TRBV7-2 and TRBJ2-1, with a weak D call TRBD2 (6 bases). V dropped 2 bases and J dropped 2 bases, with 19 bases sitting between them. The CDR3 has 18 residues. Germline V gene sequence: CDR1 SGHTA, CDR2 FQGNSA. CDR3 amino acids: CASSLFLSGSTTYNEQFF. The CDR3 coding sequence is TGTGCCAGCAGCTTATTCCTTAGCGGATCGACAACCTACAATGAGCAGTTCTTC. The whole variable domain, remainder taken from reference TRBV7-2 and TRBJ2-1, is GAGVSQSPSNKVTEKGKDVELRCDPISGHTALYWYRQSLGQGLEFLIYFQGNSAPDKSGLPSDRFSAERTGGSVSTLTIQRTQQEDSAVYLCASSLFLSGSTTYNEQFFGPGTRLTVL.

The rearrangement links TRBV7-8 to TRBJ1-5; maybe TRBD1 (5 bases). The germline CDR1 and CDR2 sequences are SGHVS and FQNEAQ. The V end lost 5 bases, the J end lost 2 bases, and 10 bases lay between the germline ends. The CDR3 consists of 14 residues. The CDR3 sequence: CASSLREGNQPQHF. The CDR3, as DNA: TGTGCCAGCAGCCTCAGGGAGGGCAATCAGCCCCAGCATTTT.

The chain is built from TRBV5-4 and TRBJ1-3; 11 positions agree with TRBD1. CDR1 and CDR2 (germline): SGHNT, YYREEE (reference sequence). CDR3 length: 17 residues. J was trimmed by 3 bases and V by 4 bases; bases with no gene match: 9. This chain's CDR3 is CASSTRTGGALGNTIYF. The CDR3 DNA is TGTGCCAGCAGCACACGGACAGGGGGCGCGCTTGGAAACACCATATATTTT.

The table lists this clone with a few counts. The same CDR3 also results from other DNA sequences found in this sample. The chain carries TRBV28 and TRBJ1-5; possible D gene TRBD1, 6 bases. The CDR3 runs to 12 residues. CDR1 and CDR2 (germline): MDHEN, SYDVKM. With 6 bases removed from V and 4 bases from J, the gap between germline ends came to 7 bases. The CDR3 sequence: CASRTGNQPQHF. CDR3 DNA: TGTGCCAGCAGAACAGGGAATCAGCCCCAGCATTTT.

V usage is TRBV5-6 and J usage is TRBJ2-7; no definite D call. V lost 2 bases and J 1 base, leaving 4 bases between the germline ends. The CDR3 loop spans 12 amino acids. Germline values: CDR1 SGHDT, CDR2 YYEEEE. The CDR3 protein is CASSLYSYEQYF. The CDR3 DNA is TGTGCCAGCAGCTTATATTCCTACGAGCAGTACTTC.

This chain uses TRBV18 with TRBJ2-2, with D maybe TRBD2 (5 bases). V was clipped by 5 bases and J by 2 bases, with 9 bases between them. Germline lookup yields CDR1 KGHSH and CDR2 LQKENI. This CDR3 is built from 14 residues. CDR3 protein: CASSTGINTGELFF. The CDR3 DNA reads TGTGCCAGCTCAACGGGGATAAACACCGGGGAGCTGTTTTTT.

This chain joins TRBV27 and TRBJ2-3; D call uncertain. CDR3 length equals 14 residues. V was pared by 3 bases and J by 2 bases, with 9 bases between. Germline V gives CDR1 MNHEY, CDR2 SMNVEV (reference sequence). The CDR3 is CASSFSVFTDTQYF. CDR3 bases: TGTGCCAGCAGTTTTTCGGTCTTCACAGATACGCAGTATTTT.

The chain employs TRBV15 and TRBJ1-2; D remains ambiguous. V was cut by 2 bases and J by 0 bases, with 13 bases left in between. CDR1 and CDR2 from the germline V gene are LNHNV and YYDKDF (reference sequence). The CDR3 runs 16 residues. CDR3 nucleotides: TGTGCCACCAGCAGAAACTACAGAGATGCTAACTATGGCTACACCTTC. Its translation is CATSRNYRDANYGYTF.

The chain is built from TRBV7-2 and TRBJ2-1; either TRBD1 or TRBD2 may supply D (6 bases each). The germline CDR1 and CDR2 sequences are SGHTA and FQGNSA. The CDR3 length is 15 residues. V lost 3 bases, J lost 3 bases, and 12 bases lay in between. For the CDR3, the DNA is TGTGCCAGCAGCTTGGTGGGGGGCCACTACAATGAGCAGTTCTTC. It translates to CASSLVGGHYNEQFF.